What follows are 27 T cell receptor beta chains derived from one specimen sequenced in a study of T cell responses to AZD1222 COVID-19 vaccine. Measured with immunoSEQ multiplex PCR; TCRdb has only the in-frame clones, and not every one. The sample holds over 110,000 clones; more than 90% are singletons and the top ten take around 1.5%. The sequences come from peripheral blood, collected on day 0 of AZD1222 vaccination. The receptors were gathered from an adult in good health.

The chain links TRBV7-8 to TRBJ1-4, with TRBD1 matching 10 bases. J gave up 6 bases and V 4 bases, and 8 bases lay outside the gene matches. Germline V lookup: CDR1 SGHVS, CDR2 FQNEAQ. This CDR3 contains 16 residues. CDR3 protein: CASSSRRGTGDEKLFF. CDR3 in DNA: TGTGCCAGCAGCTCCCGGAGGGGGACAGGGGATGAAAAACTGTTTTTT.

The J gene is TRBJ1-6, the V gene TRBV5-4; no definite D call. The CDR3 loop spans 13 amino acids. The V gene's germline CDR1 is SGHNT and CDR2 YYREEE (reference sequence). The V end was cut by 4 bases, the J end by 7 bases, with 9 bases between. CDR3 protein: CASSPTDNSPLHF. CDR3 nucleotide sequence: TGTGCCAGCAGCCCAACGGACAATTCACCCCTCCACTTT.

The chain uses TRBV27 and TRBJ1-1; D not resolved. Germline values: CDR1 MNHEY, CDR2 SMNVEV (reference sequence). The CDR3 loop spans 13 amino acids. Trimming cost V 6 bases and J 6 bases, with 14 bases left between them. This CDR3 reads CASRGLFLPEAFF. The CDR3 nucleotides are TGTGCCAGCAGGGGTCTATTCCTCCCTGAAGCTTTCTTT.

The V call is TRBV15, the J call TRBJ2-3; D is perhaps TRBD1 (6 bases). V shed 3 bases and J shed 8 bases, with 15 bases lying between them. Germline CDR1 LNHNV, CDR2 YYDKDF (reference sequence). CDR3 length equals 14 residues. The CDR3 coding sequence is TGTGCCACCAGCAGCCTCATATTGGACAGTACGCAGTATTTT. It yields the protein CATSSLILDSTQYF.

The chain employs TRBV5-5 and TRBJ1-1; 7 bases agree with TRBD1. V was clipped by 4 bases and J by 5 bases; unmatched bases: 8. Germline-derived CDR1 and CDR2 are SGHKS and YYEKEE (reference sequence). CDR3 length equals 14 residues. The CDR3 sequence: CASSLGWTGTEAFF. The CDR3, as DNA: TGTGCCAGCAGCCTTGGCTGGACAGGAACTGAAGCTTTCTTT.

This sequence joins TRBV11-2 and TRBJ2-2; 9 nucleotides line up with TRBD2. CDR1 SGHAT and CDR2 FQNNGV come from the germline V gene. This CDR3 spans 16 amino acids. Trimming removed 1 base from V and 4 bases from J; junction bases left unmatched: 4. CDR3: CASSLVSGSVTGELFF. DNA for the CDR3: TGTGCCAGCAGCTTAGTTAGCGGGAGTGTCACCGGGGAGCTGTTTTTT.

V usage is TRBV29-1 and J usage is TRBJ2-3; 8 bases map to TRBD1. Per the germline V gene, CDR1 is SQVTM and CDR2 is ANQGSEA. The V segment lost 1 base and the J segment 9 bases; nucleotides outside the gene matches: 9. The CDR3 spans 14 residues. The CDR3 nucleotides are TGCAGCGTTGAAGGGTACAGGGGGATAGAGACGCAGTATTTT. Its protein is CSVEGYRGIETQYF.

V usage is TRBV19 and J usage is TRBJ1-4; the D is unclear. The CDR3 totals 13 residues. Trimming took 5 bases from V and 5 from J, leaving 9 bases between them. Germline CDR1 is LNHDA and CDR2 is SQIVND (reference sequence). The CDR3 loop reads CASSRAMNEKLFF. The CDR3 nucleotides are TGTGCCAGTAGTCGGGCCATGAATGAAAAACTGTTTTTT.

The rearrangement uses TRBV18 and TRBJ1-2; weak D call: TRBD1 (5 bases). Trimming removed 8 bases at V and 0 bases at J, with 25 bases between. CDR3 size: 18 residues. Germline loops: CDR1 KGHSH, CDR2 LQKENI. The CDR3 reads CASGEYSGVDRTNYGYTF. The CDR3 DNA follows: TGTGCCAGCGGGGAGTATTCCGGAGTAGACAGAACTAACTATGGCTACACCTTC.

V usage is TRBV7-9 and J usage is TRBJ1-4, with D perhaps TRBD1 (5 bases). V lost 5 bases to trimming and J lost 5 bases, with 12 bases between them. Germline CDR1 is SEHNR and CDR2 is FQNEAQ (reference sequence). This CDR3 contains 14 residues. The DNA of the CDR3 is TGTGCCAGCAGCCCCCGACAGACAAATGAAAAACTGTTTTTT. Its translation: CASSPRQTNEKLFF.

CDR3 nucleotides: TGTGCCATCAGGGGGCCGGGGGGAAGGCTGACGGAGGAGCTGTTTTTT. Its protein product is CAIRGPGGRLTEELFF. This sequence joins TRBV10-3 and TRBJ2-2; 7 nucleotides agree with TRBD2. Trimming removed 6 bases from V and 10 bases from J; junction bases left unmatched: 17. This CDR3 has 16 residues. Germline CDR1 reads ENHRY; CDR2 reads SYGVKD.

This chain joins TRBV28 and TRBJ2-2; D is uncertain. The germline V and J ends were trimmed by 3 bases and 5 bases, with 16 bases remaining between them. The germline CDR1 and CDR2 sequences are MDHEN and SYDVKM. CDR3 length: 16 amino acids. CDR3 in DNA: TGTGCCAGCAGTTTCTTGGCCAGCATGAGAACCGGGGAGCTGTTTTTT. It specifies CASSFLASMRTGELFF.

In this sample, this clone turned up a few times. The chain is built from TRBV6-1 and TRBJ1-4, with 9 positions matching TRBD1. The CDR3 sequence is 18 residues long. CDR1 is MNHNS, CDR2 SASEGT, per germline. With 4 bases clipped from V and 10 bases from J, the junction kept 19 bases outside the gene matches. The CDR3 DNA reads TGTGCCAGCAGTGGGGGACAGGGTCTCGTTGTTGAGGGCCGAAAACTGTTTTTT. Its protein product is CASSGGQGLVVEGRKLFF.

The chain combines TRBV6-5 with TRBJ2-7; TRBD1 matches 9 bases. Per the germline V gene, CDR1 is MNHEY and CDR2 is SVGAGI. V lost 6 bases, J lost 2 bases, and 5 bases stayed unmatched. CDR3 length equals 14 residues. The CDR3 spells CASRVRDRAYEQYF. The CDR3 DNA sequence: TGTGCCAGCAGAGTCCGGGACAGGGCCTACGAGCAGTACTTC.

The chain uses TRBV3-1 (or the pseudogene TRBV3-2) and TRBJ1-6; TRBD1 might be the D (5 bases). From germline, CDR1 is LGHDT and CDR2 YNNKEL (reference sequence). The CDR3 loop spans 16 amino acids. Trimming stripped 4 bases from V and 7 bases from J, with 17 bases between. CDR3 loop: CASSLLAGGENSPLHF. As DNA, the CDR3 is TGTGCCAGCAGCCTCCTTGCTGGGGGAGAGAATTCACCCCTCCACTTT.

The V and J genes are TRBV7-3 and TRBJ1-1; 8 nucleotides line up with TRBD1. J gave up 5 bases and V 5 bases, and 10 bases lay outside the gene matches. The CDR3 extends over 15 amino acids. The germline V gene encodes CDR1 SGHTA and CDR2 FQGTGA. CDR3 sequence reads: CASSTSGTGGTEAFF. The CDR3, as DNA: TGTGCCAGCAGCACGTCCGGGACAGGTGGGACTGAAGCTTTCTTT. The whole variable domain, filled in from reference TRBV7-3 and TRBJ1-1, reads GAGVSQTPSNKVTEKGKYVELRCDPISGHTALYWYRQSLGQGPEFLIYFQGTGAADDSGLPNDRFFAVRPEGSVSTLKIQRTERGDSAVYLCASSTSGTGGTEAFFGQGTRLTVV.

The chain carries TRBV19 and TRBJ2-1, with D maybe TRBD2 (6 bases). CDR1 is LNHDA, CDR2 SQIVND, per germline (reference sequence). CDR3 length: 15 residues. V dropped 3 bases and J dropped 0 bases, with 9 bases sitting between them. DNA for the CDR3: TGTGCCAGTAGTATCAGCGGGCGCTCCTACAATGAGCAGTTCTTC. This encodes CASSISGRSYNEQFF.

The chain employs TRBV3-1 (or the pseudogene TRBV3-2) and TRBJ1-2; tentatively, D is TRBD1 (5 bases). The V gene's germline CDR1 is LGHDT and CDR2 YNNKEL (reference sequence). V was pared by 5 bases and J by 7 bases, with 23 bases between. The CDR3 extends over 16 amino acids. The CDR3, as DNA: TGTGCCAGCAGCGGAACCGGGACCTCGGGGCGGGGTGGCTACACCTTC. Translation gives CASSGTGTSGRGGYTF.

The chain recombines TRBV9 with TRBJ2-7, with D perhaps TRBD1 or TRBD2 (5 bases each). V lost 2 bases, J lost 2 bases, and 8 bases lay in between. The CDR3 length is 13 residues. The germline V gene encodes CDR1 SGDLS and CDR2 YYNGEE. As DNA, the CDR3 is TGTGCCAGCAGCGTGGGGGATCCCTACGAGCAGTACTTC. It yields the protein CASSVGDPYEQYF.

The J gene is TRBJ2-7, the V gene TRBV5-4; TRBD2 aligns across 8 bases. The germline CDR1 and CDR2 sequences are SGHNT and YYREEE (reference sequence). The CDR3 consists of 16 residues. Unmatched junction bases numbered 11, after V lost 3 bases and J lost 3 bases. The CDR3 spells CASSSPGGGSRYEQYF. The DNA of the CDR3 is TGTGCCAGCAGCTCCCCGGGGGGGGGTTCTCGCTACGAGCAGTACTTC.

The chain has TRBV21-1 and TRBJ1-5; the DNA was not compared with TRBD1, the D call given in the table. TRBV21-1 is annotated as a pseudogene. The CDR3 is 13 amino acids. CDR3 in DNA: TGTGCCAGCAGTGTACAGGGTGATCAGCCCCAGCATTTT. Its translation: CASSVQGDQPQHF.

Here the CDR3 reads CASTIRAGAYEQYF. The CDR3, as DNA: TGTGCCAGCACCATAAGGGCAGGGGCCTACGAGCAGTACTTC. The rearrangement links TRBV6-5 to TRBJ2-7; D is possibly TRBD1 (6 bases). Trimming stripped 7 bases from V and 2 bases from J, with 15 bases between. Germline assignment: CDR1 MNHEY and CDR2 SVGAGI. The CDR3 is made up of 14 amino acids.

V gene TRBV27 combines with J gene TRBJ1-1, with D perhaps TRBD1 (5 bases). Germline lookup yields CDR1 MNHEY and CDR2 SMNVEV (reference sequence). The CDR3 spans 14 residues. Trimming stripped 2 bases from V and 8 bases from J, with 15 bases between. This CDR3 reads CASSLVRDHKEAFF. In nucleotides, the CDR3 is TGTGCCAGCAGTTTAGTAAGGGACCATAAAGAAGCTTTCTTT.

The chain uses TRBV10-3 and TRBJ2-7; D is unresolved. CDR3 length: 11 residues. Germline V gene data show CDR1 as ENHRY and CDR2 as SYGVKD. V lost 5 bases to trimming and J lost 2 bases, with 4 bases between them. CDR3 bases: TGTGCCATCAGTATGGCCTACGAGCAGTACTTC. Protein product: CAISMAYEQYF.

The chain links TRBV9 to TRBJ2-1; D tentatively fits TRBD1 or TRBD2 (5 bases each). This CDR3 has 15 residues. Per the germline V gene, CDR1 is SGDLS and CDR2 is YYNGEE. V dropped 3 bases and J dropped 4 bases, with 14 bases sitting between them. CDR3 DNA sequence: TGTGCCAGCAGCGCCGTCGGGGCCGCATACAATGAGCAGTTCTTC. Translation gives CASSAVGAAYNEQFF.

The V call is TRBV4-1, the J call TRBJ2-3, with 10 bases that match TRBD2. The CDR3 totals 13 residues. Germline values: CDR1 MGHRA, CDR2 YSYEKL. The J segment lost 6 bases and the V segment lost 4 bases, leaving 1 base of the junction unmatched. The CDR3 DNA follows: TGCGCCAGCAGCCGAGCGGGAGGGGATACGCAGTATTTT. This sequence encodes CASSRAGGDTQYF.

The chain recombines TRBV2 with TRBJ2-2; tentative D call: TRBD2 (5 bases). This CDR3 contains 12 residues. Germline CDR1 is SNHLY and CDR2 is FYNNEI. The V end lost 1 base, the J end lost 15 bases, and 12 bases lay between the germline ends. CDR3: CASSEGKGVVFF. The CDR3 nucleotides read TGTGCCAGCAGTGAAGGAAAGGGAGTGGTGTTTTTT.